The 6 T cell receptor beta chains below come from one sample, sequenced in a study of Ad26.COV2.S vaccination and SARS-CoV-2 variants. The sample's treatment: some 20 received Ad26.COV2.S at low or high dose, single or two shots; about five received placebo; per-sample allocation not given. At day 63 after the first vaccine or placebo injection, samples were drawn. Only in-frame clones appear in the TCRdb table, and some are missing; sequencing was by immunoSEQ multiplex PCR. Found here are more than 400,000 clones, 90% of them singletons; the top ten hold less than 5.5%. The sample in question was peripheral blood, obtained in a trial of Ad26.COV2.S vaccine versus placebo. The receptors come from a person between 18 and 59 years old who received the Ad26.COV2.S COVID-19 vaccine or a placebo.

The chain has TRBV28 and TRBJ2-7; 7 nucleotides line up with TRBD1. This CDR3 is built from 14 residues. The germline V gene has CDR1 MDHEN and CDR2 SYDVKM. With 10 bases clipped from V and 1 base from J, the junction kept 10 bases outside the gene matches. The CDR3 nucleotides read TGTGCCACCAAACAGGGGATCTTATCCTACGAGCAGTACTTC. Its protein product is CATKQGILSYEQYF.

V is TRBV4-2 and J is TRBJ1-2, with 9 bases aligning to TRBD1. Germline V gives CDR1 LGHNA, CDR2 YNFKEQ. The CDR3 consists of 17 residues. Trimming at V came to 1 base and at J to 4 bases, leaving 10 bases not matched to a gene. The CDR3 DNA follows: TGTGCCAGCAGCCAAGGGCCAGGACAGGGGTTTGGCTATGGCTACACCTTC. Its protein product is CASSQGPGQGFGYGYTF.

The chain combines TRBV6-2 or TRBV6-3 with TRBJ1-6; TRBD1 matches 10 bases. CDR1 is MNHEY and CDR2 is SVGEGT in the germline V gene. V lost 4 bases and J lost 12; bases outside the gene matches: 9. CDR3 length equals 15 residues. CDR3 amino acids: CASSSPTGGREPLHF. CDR3 DNA: TGTGCCAGCAGTTCCCCGACAGGGGGCCGTGAACCCCTCCACTTT.

This clone was observed once. The rearrangement joins TRBV3-1 (or the pseudogene TRBV3-2) to TRBJ1-2; tentative D call: TRBD1 (6 bases). V dropped 4 bases and J dropped 5 bases, with 20 bases sitting between them. CDR1 and CDR2 (germline): LGHDT, YNNKEL (reference sequence). This CDR3 region has 16 residues. CDR3 sequence reads: CASSRNSLDRSYGYTF. Written as DNA, the CDR3 is TGTGCCAGCAGCCGGAACTCACTAGACAGGTCGTATGGCTACACCTTC.

CDR3 sequence (DNA): TGCGCCAGCAGCGTAGAACAGGGCACGCAGTATTTT. It codes for CASSVEQGTQYF. The V call is TRBV5-1, the J call TRBJ2-3; D is possibly TRBD1 (6 bases). V was shortened by 4 bases and J by 9 bases, with 12 bases between the two germline ends. The CDR3 runs 12 residues. CDR1 is SGHRS and CDR2 is YFSETQ in the germline V gene. Variable domain in full (rest from reference TRBV5-1 and TRBJ2-3): KAGVTQTPRYLIKTRGQQVTLSCSPISGHRSVSWYQQTPGQGLQFLFEYFSETQRNKGNFPGRFSGRQFSNSRSEMNVSTLELGDSALYLCASSVEQGTQYFGPGTRLTVL.

V usage is TRBV30 and J usage is TRBJ2-5; the match to TRBD2 covers 8 bases. The CDR3 spans 18 residues. The trim removed 4 bases at V and 1 base at J, leaving 17 bases unmatched. The germline CDR1 and CDR2 sequences are GTSNPN and SVGIG (reference sequence). CDR3 nucleotide sequence: TGTGCCTGGACCTCCCCCCGCCATAGGCTAGCGGGCCAAGAGACCCAGTACTTC. Amino acid sequence: CAWTSPRHRLAGQETQYF.